The rows below give T cell receptor beta chains drawn from one sample of a study of T cells in localized non-small cell lung cancer. Assay used: immunoSEQ multiplex PCR; TCRdb lists only in-frame clones, some missing. Of tens of thousands of clones in the sample, about 83% were seen once. Sequenced here: PBMCs, sampled before any cancer treatment. These receptors were obtained from a woman between 35 and 70 years old with stage II squamous cell lung carcinoma. Each CDR3 is given with its conserved first and last residue. Each record gives: clone size, J gene, V gene, D gene, CDR3 DNA, CDR3 protein. The D gene is left open where the match is weak. The listing skips clone size in some rows; elsewhere it reads once, few, many or a size class.

>NA|TRBJ2-3|TRBV7-2|NA
TGTGCCAGCAGCTTGTCGGACAGGCAGTATTTT
CASSLSDRQYF
>NA|TRBJ1-5|TRBV15|NA
TGTGCCACCAGCAGGGCCTCCGACCAGCCCCAGCATTTT
CATSRASDQPQHF
>NA|TRBJ2-4|TRBV19|TRBD1
TGTGCCAGCACAGGGGGGCTCATTCAGTACTTC
CASTGGLIQYF
>few|TRBJ1-6|TRBV7-3|NA
TGTGCCATCGGAAGAGCATTTCGTAGTTCACCCCTCCACTTT
CAIGRAFRSSPLHF
>NA|TRBJ2-7|TRBV5-1|TRBD1
TGCGCCAGCAGCTTAAGGACAGGGTTGGGGGCCGAGCAGTACTTC
CASSLRTGLGAEQYF
>NA|TRBJ2-3|TRBV7-7|TRBD1
TGTGCCAGCAGCCGACAGGGTCTAACAGATACGCAGTATTTT
CASSRQGLTDTQYF
>NA|TRBJ2-3|TRBV7-2|TRBD2
TGTGCCAGCAGGCCGACTGCGGGAGAAGGAGATACGCAGTATTTT
CASRPTAGEGDTQYF
>NA|TRBJ1-1|TRBV6-1|NA
TGTGCCAGCAGTGAATTGAACTCTGCGACTGAAGCTTTCTTT
CASSELNSATEAFF
>NA|TRBJ2-1|TRBV12-5|TRBD1
TGTGCTAGTGGTCTACTCAGGGGGTACTCCTACAATGAGCAGTTCTTC
CASGLLRGYSYNEQFF
>NA|TRBJ2-3|TRBV4-1|TRBD1
TGCGCCAGCAGCCAAGTCGGACAGGGGACAGATACGCAGTATTTT
CASSQVGQGTDTQYF
>NA|TRBJ2-3|TRBV29-1|TRBD2
TGCAGCGCCACCTCTAGCGGGAGGGCTTGGGGCACAGATACGCAGTATTTT
CSATSSGRAWGTDTQYF
>NA|TRBJ1-1|TRBV19|NA
TGTGCCAGTAGTATAGACGGCCGTAACCAGGCTTTCTTT
CASSIDGRNQAFF
>few|TRBJ2-3|TRBV27|TRBD2
TGTGCCAGCAGTCCTGCGCGGGTTGGACAACTAGCGGGAGGGACAGATACGCAGTATTTT
CASSPARVGQLAGGTDTQYF
>NA|TRBJ2-1|TRBV2|TRBD2
TGTGCCAGCGAGAGCGGGAGAGGCGACAATGAGCAGTTCTTC
CASESGRGDNEQFF
>few|TRBJ1-1|TRBV18|NA
TGTGCCAGCTCAGCTTACAGACCCGAAGCTTTCTTT
CASSAYRPEAFF
>few|TRBJ1-5|TRBV19|NA
TGTGCCAGTAGTAAGCAGCCCCAGCATTTT
CASSKQPQHF
>once|TRBJ2-7|TRBV6-5|NA
TGTGCCAGCAGTTACCGACCGGGCCGGGCGGACTACGAGCAGTACTTC
CASSYRPGRADYEQYF
>NA|TRBJ2-5|TRBV28|TRBD2
TGTGCCAGCAGTGGGATAGCGGGAGTGGGAGAGACCCAGTACTTC
CASSGIAGVGETQYF
>NA|TRBJ1-3|TRBV7-9|NA
TGTGCCAGCAGCTTATGGGGCAGGAGCTCTGGAAACACCATATATTTT
CASSLWGRSSGNTIYF
>once|TRBJ2-7|TRBV6-5|NA
TGTGCCAGCAGTTACTCTAGCGACGGTTTCTACGAGCAGTACTTC
CASSYSSDGFYEQYF
>NA|TRBJ1-1|TRBV18|NA
TGTGCCAGCTCACCGTTAGGGAACACTGAAGCTTTCTTT
CASSPLGNTEAFF
>NA|TRBJ2-7|TRBV7-7|NA
TGTGCCAGCAGCCCGCGGGACAACTCCTACGAGCAGTACTTC
CASSPRDNSYEQYF
>NA|TRBJ2-1|TRBV11-2|NA
TGTGCCAGCAGCTTAGATCTAGCGCCGGGCAATGAGCAGTTCTTC
CASSLDLAPGNEQFF
>NA|TRBJ2-1|TRBV7-9|TRBD1
TGTGCCAGCAGCCCCCGGGACAGTTACAATGAGCAGTTCTTC
CASSPRDSYNEQFF
>NA|TRBJ2-6|TRBV5-6|NA
TGTGCCAGCAGCTTGGGGATACCTGGGGCCAACGTCCTGACTTTC
CASSLGIPGANVLTF
>NA|TRBJ2-7|TRBV5-1|NA
TGCGCCAGCAGCCGGGACTGGTACTCCTACGAGCAGTACTTC
CASSRDWYSYEQYF